The text below deals with one TCR beta chain. Its antigen remains unidentified. One base away there is no much larger clone; base qualities are not given. In the germline V gene, CDR1 corresponds to SGHTA and CDR2 to FQGNSA. The V end gives up 2 bases and the J end 8 bases, leaving 7 bases in the junction not matched to a gene. The cysteine opens and the phenylalanine closes a CDR3 of 15 amino acids. Of all the DNA, just the CDR3 is kept, 45 bases in frame from base 1. This specimen belongs to a study of blood T cell repertoires in COVID-19 (dated by TCRdb to 2020 to 2021). About the investigation overall: Collaborator samples came from the United States, Italy and Spain and covered acute and convalescent phases of COVID-19. The samples were drawn from two sources: the first 160 participants of the ongoing ImmuneRACE study, and 950 to 1,500 subjects contributed by 6 global collaborators. The repertoires were made available in a free public database intended to serve as a resource for research on the immune response to SARS-CoV-2. A de-identified subject ID, COVID-19 status, age in years and sex were almost always included in the sample metadata. Subjects who had been exposed to COVID-19, were actively infected with it, or had recovered from it provided the deeply sampled blood TCRbeta repertoires that made up the dataset. The prospective study material was composed of cDNA or gDNA derived from T cells, B-cell-depleted T cells, or PBMCs. HLA class I and class II types, where available, came from metadata supplied by the sample provider rather than from assay-based typing.

Whole blood was collected in K2EDTA tubes by collaborating institutions according to the institutions' own protocols. For TCRbeta analysis, collaborators shipped samples in one of three forms: frozen whole blood, isolated PBMCs, or DNA extracted from either of those sample types. Results the study describes overall, beyond this receptor: The quantity of clinical and demographic metadata differed by source and by participant and was supplied without curation.

TCRbeta CDR3 regions were amplified from genomic DNA by means of the immunoSEQ Assay, a bias-controlled multiplex PCR. Per the authors' processing: Within the assay, amplification of reference gene primers was used to estimate how many nucleated cells each sample contained. To quantify the absolute abundance of each unique TCRbeta CDR3 rearrangement, sequence reads were collapsed and filtered. Productive Simpson clonality was computed per sample as the square root of Simpson's diversity index over productive rearrangements. TCRdb carries this immuneACCESS record with in-frame sequences only. Its versions omit some clonotypes, under half of them owing to an unresolved V gene in the studies checked, with the rest unexplained. D and trimming were read from the DNA, whereas the V and J calls and clone size are those reported in that table. The sample contains 35,000 to 50,000 clones, approximately 70% of them found a single time. Of the sample, 5.5% to 8% falls within the top ten clones.

The specimen sequenced was peripheral blood. The chain employs TRBV7-2 and TRBJ2-2; 8 bases in the middle match TRBD2. The receptor was isolated from a man older than 75 with acute or convalescent COVID-19. The sequenced DNA: TGTGCCAGCAGCTTAATTCCAGCGGGAGCGGGGGAGCTGTTTTTT. Translated, it reads CASSLIPAGAGELFF.